These 27 T cell receptor beta chains were all obtained from the same sample, sequenced in a study of breast tumors, draining lymph nodes, adjacent tissues. TCRdb recomputed calls from the multiplex PCR reads with MiXCR, one row per CDR3 protein. The sample carries approximately 140,000 distinct CDR3 sequences, approximately 32% recorded once. Breast cancer patients provided tissue from their axillary draining lymph nodes. The sequencing input was axillary lymph node tissue. All receptors come from a female donor with breast cancer. Some clones in this sample may be carry-over from other donors' samples.

At least ten counts were recorded for this clonotype. The J gene is TRBJ2-5, the V gene TRBV11-2, with D possibly called TRBD1 or TRBD2 (5 bases each). This CDR3 comprises 14 residues. The germline V and J ends were trimmed by 6 bases and 2 bases, with 13 bases remaining between them. Per germline, CDR1 SGHAT and CDR2 FQNNGV. The CDR3 here is CASRFGTTQETQYF. In nucleotides, the CDR3 is TGTGCCAGCAGATTTGGGACCACGCAAGAGACCCAGTACTTC.

This clonotype showed up many times. The chain couples TRBV18 to TRBJ1-5; D possibly corresponds to TRBD1 (6 bases). The CDR3 contains 16 residues. Deletions cut 5 bases from V and 2 bases from J, with 16 bases between. Germline CDR1 KGHSH, CDR2 LQKENI. In DNA, the CDR3 is TGTGCCAGCTCAGGGGGGCCTCCCCGGGGCAATCAGCCCCAGCATTTT. Its protein product is CASSGGPPRGNQPQHF.

This clonotype was counted at least ten times. The chain joins TRBV28 to TRBJ2-7; TRBD1 matches 11 bases. With 3 bases clipped from V and 4 bases from J, the junction kept 8 bases outside the gene matches. The germline V gene encodes CDR1 MDHEN and CDR2 SYDVKM. The CDR3 is made up of 16 amino acids. The CDR3 loop is CASSLRGRDRGYEQYF. As DNA, the CDR3 is TGTGCCAGCAGTTTGCGAGGCAGGGACAGGGGGTACGAGCAGTACTTC.

This clonotype appeared many times. This sequence joins TRBV12-3 or TRBV12-4 and TRBJ1-4, with 9 bases that match TRBD1. The CDR3 length is 15 residues. The V gene end was trimmed by 6 bases and the J gene end by 4 bases; junction bases not matched to a gene: 6. Here the CDR3 DNA reads TGTGCCAGCAGGGTGGACAGGGGATTTAATGAAAAACTGTTTTTT. This codes for CASRVDRGFNEKLFF.

The chain employs TRBV7-8 and TRBJ2-7; D unclear. CDR1 is SGHVS and CDR2 is FQNEAQ in the germline V gene. CDR3 size: 15 residues. V was pared by 2 bases and J by 2 bases, with 13 bases between. The CDR3 here is CASSLNGRAPYEQYF. The CDR3 DNA reads as TGTGCCAGCAGCTTAAATGGCCGGGCCCCCTACGAGCAGTACTTC.

In its sample, this clonotype was seen a few times. A much larger clone sits a single nucleotide away, making a read error possible. The J gene is TRBJ1-5, the V gene TRBV6-1, with TRBD1 matching over 8 bases. The germline CDR1 and CDR2 sequences are MNHNS and SASEGT. The CDR3 consists of 16 residues. V was clipped by 5 bases and J by 4 bases; unmatched bases: 10. This CDR3 reads CASSLTGTGWNQPQHF. The CDR3 DNA sequence: TGTGCCAGCAGTCTAACCGGGACAGGATGGAATCAGCCCCAGCATTTT.

Concerning this clonotype itself: Without the conserved terminal phenylalanine or tryptophan, this CDR3 likely stems from a read error. The chain employs TRBV7-2 and TRBJ1-6; perhaps TRBD1 as D (6 bases). Germline V gives CDR1 SGHTA, CDR2 FQGNSA. The CDR3 extends over 14 amino acids. Trimming took off 6 bases at V and 7 bases at J, with 13 bases between the two ends. The CDR3 loop reads CASRPTGFNSPLHL. The CDR3 region has the DNA TGTGCCAGCAGGCCCACAGGGTTCAATTCACCCCTCCACCTT.

This clonotype has a count of ten or more. The chain has TRBV11-2 and TRBJ2-7, with a weak D call TRBD1 (5 bases). Per germline, CDR1 SGHAT and CDR2 FQNNGV. Trimming took off 5 bases at V and 6 bases at J, with 14 bases between the two ends. The CDR3 runs to 13 residues. The CDR3 protein is CASSGQGTPEQYV. CDR3 in DNA: TGTGCCAGCAGCGGCCAGGGTACCCCCGAGCAGTACGTC.

The chain is built from TRBV30 and TRBJ1-1; D unresolved. Trimming pared 1 base from V and 0 bases from J, leaving 9 bases between. Germline V gene sequence: CDR1 GTSNPN, CDR2 SVGIG (reference sequence). The CDR3 consists of 14 residues. The CDR3 region has the DNA TGTGCCTGGAGTGAGGGAATTATGAACACTGAAGCTTTCTTT. The encoded protein is CAWSEGIMNTEAFF.

This clonotype was counted at least ten times. The genes are TRBV7-9 and TRBJ2-7; 10 nucleotides agree with TRBD1. The CDR3 has 12 amino acids. CDR1 is SEHNR and CDR2 is FQNEAQ in the germline V gene (reference sequence). V gave up 10 bases and J gave up 2 bases; unmatched junction bases: 2. The CDR3 coding sequence is TGTGCCACCGGACAGGGGGCCTACGAGCAGTACTTC. Its protein product is CATGQGAYEQYF.

This clonotype was counted between two and nine times. A read error may be the cause here, since a much bigger clone is one base away. The V call is TRBV6-6, the J call TRBJ1-6, with 7 bases lining up with TRBD1. The CDR3 covers 15 residues. V lost 5 bases, J lost 5 bases, and 6 bases stayed unmatched. From germline, CDR1 is MNHNY and CDR2 SVGAGI (reference sequence). This CDR3 reads CASSHRDSNNSPLHF. CDR3 in DNA: TGTGCCAGCAGTCACCGGGACAGTAATAATTCACCCCTCCACTTT.

This clonotype was found a few times. The chain joins TRBV6-1 to TRBJ1-1; D gene ambiguous. Between the trimmed V and J ends, which lost 4 bases and 7 bases, there was a span of 16 bases. Germline-derived CDR1 and CDR2 are MNHNS and SASEGT. The CDR3 consists of 14 residues. Written as DNA, the CDR3 is TGTGCCAGCAGTGGGCTCCTTCCTGACCTTGAAGCTTTCTTT. Protein: CASSGLLPDLEAFF.

This clonotype was observed at least ten times. The V call is TRBV30, the J call TRBJ1-3; 7 bases agree with TRBD1. The length of the CDR3 is 15 residues. V shed 4 bases and J 1 base; nucleotides not matched to a gene: 7. Looked up from germline, CDR1 is GTSNPN and CDR2 is SVGIG (reference sequence). CDR3 sequence (DNA): TGTGCCTGGACTCAGGGGGTCATGTCTGGAAACACCATATATTTT. Encoded protein: CAWTQGVMSGNTIYF. The full variable domain, its missing parts supplied by reference TRBV30 and TRBJ1-3, is SQTIHQWPATLVQPVGSPLSLECTVEGTSNPNLYWYRQAAGRGLQLLFYSVGIGQISSEVPQNLSASRPQDRQFILSSKKLLLSDSGFYLCAWTQGVMSGNTIYFGEGSWLTVV.

This clonotype was counted ten times or more. V is TRBV5-5 and J is TRBJ1-6; 8 positions match TRBD1. The CDR3 totals 15 residues. The germline V gene has CDR1 SGHKS and CDR2 YYEKEE (reference sequence). J lost 9 bases, V lost 3 bases, and 8 bases had no gene match. CDR3 coding DNA: TGTGCCAGCAGCTATCGGACAGGGAGCGGTTCACCCCTCCACTTT. This sequence encodes CASSYRTGSGSPLHF.

This clonotype was found a few times. A much larger clone is a single base away; this may be a read error. This chain links TRBV5-8 with TRBJ2-5; D is perhaps TRBD1 (5 bases). The CDR3 has 14 amino acids. Germline lookup yields CDR1 SGHTS and CDR2 YDEGEE. Trimming shortened V by 6 bases and J by 4 bases, and 16 bases separated the two germline ends. The CDR3 coding sequence is TGTGCCAGCACTCGAAGGGGTTCGGGAGAGACCCAGTACTTC. This translates into CASTRRGSGETQYF.

The table lists this clonotype with many counts. The V call is TRBV6-1, the J call TRBJ2-7; 7 nucleotides line up with TRBD1. Per germline, CDR1 MNHNS and CDR2 SASEGT. Trimming cost V 4 bases and J 4 bases; bases outside gene matches: 10. The CDR3 sequence is 15 residues long. The CDR3: CASSVAAGGRYEQYV. For the CDR3, the DNA is TGTGCCAGCAGTGTCGCGGCAGGGGGAAGGTACGAGCAGTACGTC.

This clonotype was observed a single time. The chain has TRBV12-3 or TRBV12-4 and TRBJ2-2, with 8 bases identical to TRBD1. The CDR3 is 15 amino acids. Trimming removed 6 bases from V and 4 bases from J; junction bases left unmatched: 7. The CDR3 is CASRPGQGVTGELFF. The CDR3 DNA follows: TGTGCCAGCAGGCCCGGACAGGGTGTCACCGGGGAGCTGTTTTTT.

This clonotype was counted many times. The chain recombines TRBV20-1 with TRBJ2-3; weak D call: TRBD2 (5 bases). CDR3 length: 13 residues. Trimming shortened V by 3 bases and J by 4 bases, and 11 bases separated the two germline ends. CDR1 is DFQATT and CDR2 is SNEGSKA in the germline V gene (reference sequence). The CDR3 reads CSASMRVPDTQYF. For the CDR3, the DNA is TGCAGTGCTAGTATGCGGGTCCCAGATACGCAGTATTTT.

This clonotype was counted ten times or more. The chain employs TRBV9 and TRBJ1-3; the match to TRBD1 covers 7 bases. CDR1 and CDR2 (germline): SGDLS, YYNGEE. This CDR3 has 15 amino acids. V lost 7 bases and J lost 0; bases outside the gene matches: 7. The CDR3 DNA reads TGTGCCAGCGGACCAGGGGGGAGCTCTGGAAACACCATATATTTT. This translates into CASGPGGSSGNTIYF.

This clonotype has ten or more counts. The genes are TRBV5-1 and TRBJ1-6; 8 bases line up with TRBD1. After removal of 4 bases from V and 9 bases from J, the junction contained 6 bases not matched to a gene. The CDR3 is made up of 14 amino acids. Germline V gene lookup returns CDR1 SGHRS and CDR2 YFSETQ. The CDR3 reads CASSRGQGGSPLHF. DNA of the CDR3: TGCGCCAGCAGCAGAGGACAGGGCGGTTCACCCCTCCACTTT. The full variable domain, in which reference TRBV5-1 and TRBJ1-6 provide the parts outside the CDR3, is KAGVTQTPRYLIKTRGQQVTLSCSPISGHRSVSWYQQTPGQGLQFLFEYFSETQRNKGNFPGRFSGRQFSNSRSEMNVSTLELGDSALYLCASSRGQGGSPLHFGNGTRLTVT.

This clonotype was counted ten times or more. The chain links TRBV9 to TRBJ2-7; 9 bases agree with TRBD2. With 5 bases clipped from V and 2 bases from J, the junction kept 5 bases outside the gene matches. The germline V gene has CDR1 SGDLS and CDR2 YYNGEE. This CDR3 region has 14 residues. Written as DNA, the CDR3 is TGTGCCAGCAGTCCTAGCGGGACACCCTACGAGCAGTACTTC. It encodes CASSPSGTPYEQYF.

The rearrangement joins TRBV19 to TRBJ1-6; the match to TRBD1 covers 7 bases. This CDR3 is 14 amino acids long. CDR1 LNHDA and CDR2 SQIVND come from the germline V gene (reference sequence). J lost 8 bases, V lost 8 bases, and 9 bases had no gene match. The CDR3, as DNA: TGTGCCAGTTGTTCGTGGGACAGAGATTCACCCCTCCACTTT. It encodes CASCSWDRDSPLHF.

In regard to this clonotype: The junction does not match germline at one end; this may be a read error. The chain recombines TRBV7-9 with TRBJ1-6; D unresolved. The CDR3 totals 13 residues. Germline V gene data show CDR1 as SEHNR and CDR2 as FQNEAQ (reference sequence). Written as DNA, the CDR3 is TGTGCCAGCAGCCTAGCCCCCAATCCACCCCTCCACTTT. Translated, it gives CASSLAPNPPLHF.

On this clonotype: The junction differs from germline at one of its ends, possibly a read error. The V and J genes are TRBV2 and TRBJ2-7; possibly TRBD1 for D (5 bases). The CDR3 has 13 residues. The germline CDR1 and CDR2 sequences are SNHLY and FYNNEI. In DNA, the CDR3 is TGTGCCAGCAGGACAGACGGCAGCTACGAGCAGCACTTC. Translation: CASRTDGSYEQHF. The variable domain in full, with the rest retrieved from reference TRBV2 and TRBJ2-7, is EPEVTQTPSHQVTQMGQEVILRCVPISNHLYFYWYRQILGQKVEFLVSFYNNEISEKSEIFDDQFSVERPDGSNFTLKIRSTKLEDSAMYFCASRTDGSYEQHFGPGTRLTVT.

The table lists this clonotype with many counts. The J gene is TRBJ2-1, the V gene TRBV5-8, with D perhaps matching TRBD2 (5 bases). The germline V and J ends were trimmed by 4 bases and 6 bases, with 17 bases remaining between them. Germline loops: CDR1 SGHTS, CDR2 YDEGEE. This CDR3 has 15 residues. The CDR3 sequence: CASSRRLAESNEQFF. The CDR3 DNA is TGTGCCAGCAGCCGCCGGCTAGCCGAGAGCAATGAGCAGTTCTTC.

V usage is TRBV7-8 and J usage is TRBJ2-7; maybe TRBD1 (5 bases). CDR1 and CDR2 from the germline V gene are SGHVS and FQNEAQ. The length of the CDR3 is 19 residues. The CDR3 DNA is TGTGACAGCAGCTTCTACATACCCCCTTCTCGGACAATCGCCTACGAGCAGTACGTC. It yields the protein CDSSFYIPPSRTIAYEQYV.

The rearrangement uses TRBV29-1 and TRBJ1-1; possible D gene TRBD1, 5 bases. The CDR3 has 12 amino acids. V dropped 7 bases and J dropped 6 bases, with 15 bases sitting between them. Germline assignment: CDR1 SQVTM and CDR2 ANQGSEA. In nucleotides, the CDR3 is TGCAGCGCAGCCGATGGGGGACCTGAAGCTTTCTTT. Translated: CSAADGGPEAFF. Supplemented by reference TRBV29-1 and TRBJ1-1, the full variable domain reads SAVISQKPSRDICQRGTSLTIQCQVDSQVTMMFWYRQQPGQSLTLIATANQGSEATYESGFVIDKFPISRPNLTFSTLTVSNMSPEDSSIYLCSAADGGPEAFFGQGTRLTVV.